This T cell receptor beta chain was obtained from a study of post-analysis software for immune sequencing data. Overall study findings and caveats: Higher frequency in patients than in controls was seen for about five TRBV segments, with TRBV5-6, TRBV5-1 and TRBV20-1 among them.

Germline CDR1 is DFQATT and CDR2 is SNEGSKA (reference sequence). The CDR3 sequence is 14 residues long. Trimming removed 0 bases at V and 2 bases at J, with 10 bases between. This clonotype has just one count. The antigen remains unidentified. Incorporated into the TCR beta cDNA libraries were unique molecular identifiers, which served to reduce PCR and sequencing biases. TCRdb independently ran MiXCR on the PCR reads; one entry per CDR3 protein. The sample includes about 680,000 distinct CDR3 sequences, more than 50% of them seen just once. The chain employs TRBV20-1 and TRBJ2-5; D call uncertain. The TCR comes from a girl aged 2 to 9 with multiple sclerosis. The specimen sequenced was blood. CDR3 coding DNA: TGCAGTGCTAGAGATCGATTCGGGCAAGAGACCCAGTACTTC. Its protein product is CSARDRFGQETQYF.